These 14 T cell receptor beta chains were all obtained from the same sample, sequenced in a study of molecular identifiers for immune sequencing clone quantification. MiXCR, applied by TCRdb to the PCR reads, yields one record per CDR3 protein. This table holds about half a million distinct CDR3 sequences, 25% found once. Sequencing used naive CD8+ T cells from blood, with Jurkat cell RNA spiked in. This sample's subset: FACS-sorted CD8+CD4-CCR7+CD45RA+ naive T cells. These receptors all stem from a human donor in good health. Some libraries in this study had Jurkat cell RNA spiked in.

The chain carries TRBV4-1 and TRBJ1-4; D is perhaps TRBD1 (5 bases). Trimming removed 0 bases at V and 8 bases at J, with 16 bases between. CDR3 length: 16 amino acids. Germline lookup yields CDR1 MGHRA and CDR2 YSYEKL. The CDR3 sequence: CASSQEGAGAIEKLFF. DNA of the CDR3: TGCGCCAGCAGCCAAGAAGGTGCTGGGGCAATAGAAAAACTGTTTTTT.

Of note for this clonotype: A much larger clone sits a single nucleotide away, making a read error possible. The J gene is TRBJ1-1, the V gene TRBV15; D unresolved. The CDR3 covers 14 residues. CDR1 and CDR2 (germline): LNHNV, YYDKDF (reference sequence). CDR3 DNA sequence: TGTGCCACCAGCAGATACGCAGAAAATGCTGAAGCTCTCTTT. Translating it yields CATSRYAENAEALF.

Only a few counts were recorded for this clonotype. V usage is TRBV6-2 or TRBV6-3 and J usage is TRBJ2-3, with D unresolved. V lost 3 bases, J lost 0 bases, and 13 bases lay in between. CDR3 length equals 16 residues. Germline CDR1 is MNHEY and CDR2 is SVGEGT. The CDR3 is CASSYSWDPSTDTQYF. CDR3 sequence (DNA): TGTGCCAGCAGTTATTCCTGGGATCCTAGCACAGATACGCAGTATTTT.

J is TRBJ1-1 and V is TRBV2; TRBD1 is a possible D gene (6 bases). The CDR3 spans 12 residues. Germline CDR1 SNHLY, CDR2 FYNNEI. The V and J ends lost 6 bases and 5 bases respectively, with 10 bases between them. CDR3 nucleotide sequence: TGTGCCAGCAGGGGGGCGGCGACTGAAGCTTTCTTT. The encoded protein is CASRGAATEAFF.

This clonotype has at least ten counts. The CDR3 region has the DNA TGCGCCAGCAGCCAAGTGTTGGCAGGGATCAACACTGAAGCTTTCTTT. Encoded protein: CASSQVLAGINTEAFF. The chain uses TRBV4-1 and TRBJ1-1, with D possibly TRBD1 on 5 matching bases. CDR3 size: 16 residues. Germline CDR1 and CDR2: MGHRA and YSYEKL. The V gene lost 1 base and the J gene lost 2 bases, with 14 bases spanning the gap.

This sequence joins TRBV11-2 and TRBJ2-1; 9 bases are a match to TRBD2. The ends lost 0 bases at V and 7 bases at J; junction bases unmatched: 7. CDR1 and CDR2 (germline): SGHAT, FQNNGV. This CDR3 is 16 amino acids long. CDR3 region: CASSLEISGSANEQFF. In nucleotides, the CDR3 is TGTGCCAGCAGCTTAGAGATTAGCGGGAGTGCGAATGAGCAGTTCTTC.

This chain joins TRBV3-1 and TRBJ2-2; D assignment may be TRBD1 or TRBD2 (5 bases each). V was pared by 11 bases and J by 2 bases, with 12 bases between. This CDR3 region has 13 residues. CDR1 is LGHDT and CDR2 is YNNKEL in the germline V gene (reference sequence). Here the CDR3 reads CAAGDGNTGELFF. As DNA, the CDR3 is TGTGCCGCCGGGGACGGTAACACCGGGGAGCTGTTTTTT.

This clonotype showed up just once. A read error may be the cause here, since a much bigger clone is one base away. The CDR3 coding sequence is TGTACCAGCAGCTTTCGGGGTGATACAGATACGCAGTATTTT. It translates to CTSSFRGDTDTQYF. This chain links TRBV13 with TRBJ2-3; maybe TRBD2 (5 bases). The germline gives CDR1 PRHDT, CDR2 FYEKMQ (reference sequence). CDR3 length: 14 amino acids.

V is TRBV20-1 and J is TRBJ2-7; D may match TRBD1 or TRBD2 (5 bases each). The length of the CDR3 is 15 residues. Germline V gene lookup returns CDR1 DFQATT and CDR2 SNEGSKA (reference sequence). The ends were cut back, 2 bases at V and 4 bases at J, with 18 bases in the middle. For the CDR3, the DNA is TGCAGTGCTAGACCGGACGGGGCTCCTCCGTACGAGCAGTACTTC. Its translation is CSARPDGAPPYEQYF.

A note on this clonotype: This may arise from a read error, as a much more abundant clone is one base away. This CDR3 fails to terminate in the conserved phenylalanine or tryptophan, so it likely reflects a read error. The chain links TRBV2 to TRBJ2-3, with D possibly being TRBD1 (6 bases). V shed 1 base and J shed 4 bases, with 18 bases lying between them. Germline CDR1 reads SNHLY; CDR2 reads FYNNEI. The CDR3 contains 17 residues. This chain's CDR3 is CASSEGQALLFADTQYL. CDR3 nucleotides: TGTGCCAGCAGTGAAGGACAGGCCTTACTGTTTGCAGATACGCAGTATCTT.

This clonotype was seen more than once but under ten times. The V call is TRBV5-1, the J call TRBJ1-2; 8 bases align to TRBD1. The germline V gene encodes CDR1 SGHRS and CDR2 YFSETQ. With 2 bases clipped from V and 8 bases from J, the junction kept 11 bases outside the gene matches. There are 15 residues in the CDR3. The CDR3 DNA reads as TGCGCCAGCAGCTTATGGACAGGGAAGGAAGGAGGCTACACCTTC. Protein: CASSLWTGKEGGYTF. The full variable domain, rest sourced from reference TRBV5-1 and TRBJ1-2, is KAGVTQTPRYLIKTRGQQVTLSCSPISGHRSVSWYQQTPGQGLQFLFEYFSETQRNKGNFPGRFSGRQFSNSRSEMNVSTLELGDSALYLCASSLWTGKEGGYTFGSGTRLTVV.

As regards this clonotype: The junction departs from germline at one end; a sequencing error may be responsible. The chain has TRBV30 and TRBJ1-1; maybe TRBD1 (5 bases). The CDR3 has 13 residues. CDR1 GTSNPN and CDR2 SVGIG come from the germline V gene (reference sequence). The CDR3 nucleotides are TGTGCTTCTAGTCGGGGCCCGAACACTGACGCTTTCTTT. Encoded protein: CASSRGPNTDAFF. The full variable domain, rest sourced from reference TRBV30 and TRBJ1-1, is SQTIHQWPATLVQPVGSPLSLECTVEGTSNPNLYWYRQAAGRGLQLLFYSVGIGQISSEVPQNLSASRPQDRQFILSSKKLLLSDSGFYLCASSRGPNTDAFFGQGTRLTVV.

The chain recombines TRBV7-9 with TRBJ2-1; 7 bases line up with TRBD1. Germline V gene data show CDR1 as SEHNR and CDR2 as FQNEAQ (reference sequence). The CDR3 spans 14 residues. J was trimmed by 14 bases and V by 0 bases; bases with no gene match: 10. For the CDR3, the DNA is TGTGCCAGCAGCTTAGCCGTTGGGCAGGGGGTTGAGTTCTTC. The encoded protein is CASSLAVGQGVEFF. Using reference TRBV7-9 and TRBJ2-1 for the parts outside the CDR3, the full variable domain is DTGVSQNPRHKITKRGQNVTFRCDPISEHNRLYWYRQTLGQGPEFLTYFQNEAQLEKSRLLSDRFSAERPKGSFSTLEIQRTEQGDSAMYLCASSLAVGQGVEFFGPGTRLTVL.

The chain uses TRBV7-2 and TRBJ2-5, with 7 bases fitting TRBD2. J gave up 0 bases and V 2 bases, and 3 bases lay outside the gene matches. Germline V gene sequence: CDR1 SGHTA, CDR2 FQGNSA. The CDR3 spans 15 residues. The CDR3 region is CASSLLAEDQETQYF. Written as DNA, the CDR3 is TGTGCCAGCAGCTTACTAGCGGAGGACCAAGAGACCCAGTACTTC.